This T cell receptor beta chain was sequenced in a study of blood T cell repertoires in COVID-19. Whole-study context: Samples of COVID-19 (acute and convalescent) were obtained from the United States, Italy and Spain. T cells, B-cell-depleted T cells, or PBMCs supplied cDNA or gDNA.

Germline CDR1 and CDR2: MNHEY and SMNVEV (reference sequence). CDR3 length: 14 residues. J gave up 4 bases and V 2 bases, and 4 bases lay outside the gene matches. Produced via immunoSEQ multiplex PCR; TCRdb's table is partial and in-frame only. The table records fewer than 350,000 clones, 88% of them present only once. This clone was seen once. The receptor's source is a man younger than 35 with active or convalescent COVID-19. Sequencing was done on a sample of peripheral blood. V and J are TRBV27 and TRBJ1-2; TRBD1 aligns across 7 bases. The DNA for the CDR3 is TGTGCCAGCAGTTTAAGGGGGCCGTTCTATGGCTACACCTTC. Residues: CASSLRGPFYGYTF.